The following is a T cell receptor beta chain sequence with its context. Its antigen is still unknown. Nothing much larger sits one base from this clone, and base qualities are not available. These data are taken from a study of vaccination effects on CD4 cells after COVID-19 (dated by TCRdb to between 2021 and 2024). About the full investigation: Across the study, the median time from the second dose to post-vaccine sampling was 72 days (range 14 to 241). Altogether, around eleven COVID-19 convalescent patients and 4 SARS-CoV-2-naive healthy vaccine recipients made up the full study. SARS-CoV-2 spike-specific CD4+ TCR repertoires were compared before and after mRNA vaccination in COVID-19 convalescent patients and in infection-naive vaccine recipients. Cultures from other donors in the study were sequenced using the Oncomine TCR Beta short-read assay on an Illumina iSeq 100. The full study reports these points: In healthy vaccine recipients, vaccine-induced clones were almost all SARS-CoV-2 mono-reactive, with only 1 of 255 cross-reactive with common cold coronaviruses. Limitations of the study were the small number of convalescent patients and the absence of early post-infection timepoints. At late post-vaccination timepoints, both infection-induced and vaccine-induced clones showed marked clonal contraction, consistent with waning T cell responses.

V and J are truncated by 3 bases and 3 bases respectively, leaving an intervening sequence of 8 bases. From a lookup of the germline V gene (reference sequence), CDR1 and CDR2 are LNHDA and SQIVND. Measured from the cysteine to the phenylalanine, the CDR3 is 13 residues long. Only the CDR3 DNA stays, 39 bases, in frame from base 1. In the ViraFEST assay, PBMC were stimulated with viral peptide pools, and TCR sequencing was then used to find antigen-specific CD4+ T cell clonotypes based on their expansion. After around ten days of culture, CD4+ T cells were isolated with the EasySep CD4+ T cell isolation kit. Each participant received two doses of an mRNA SARS-CoV-2 vaccine, either BNT162b2 or mRNA-1273. Negative nucleocapsid antibody results before and after vaccination confirmed that the healthy vaccine recipients had no prior SARS-CoV-2 infection. About 1.8 million PBMC per well were cultured with 9 to 10 ug/ml peptides in IMDM containing approximately 4.7% human AB serum, approximately 10 IU/ml IL-2 and gentamicin. On days 3 and 7, half of the culture medium was replaced with fresh IL-2-containing medium. Unless otherwise noted, each peptide stimulation condition was cultured in triplicate wells. Using Ficoll-Paque Plus gradient centrifugation, PBMC were separated from whole blood and then either used fresh or cryopreserved at -140C. The overlapping peptide pools covered the spike proteins of SARS-CoV-2 and of the common cold coronaviruses HCoV-NL63, HCoV-OC43 and HCoV-229E. Genomic DNA was extracted from cultured CD4+ T cells with the QIAamp micro DNA kit.

Library creation used the immunoSEQ multiplex PCR assay. TCR beta CDR3 sequencing was performed on DNA from the cultured, isolated CD4+ T cells. From the authors' description of their analysis: Non-productive TCR sequences were removed, reads were trimmed to the CDR3 region, and CDR3s of at least 7 amino acids were retained. Antigen-specific clonotypes were identified with the MANAFEST web app by comparing expansion in peptide wells against reference cultures. To be called positive, a clone needed expansion at FDR<0.05 compared with the reference and with all other wells, an odds ratio greater than 5, and a frequency greater than 0.1% in two replicate wells. A clonotype was defined as cross-reactive if the clonotype was significantly expanded both in SARS-CoV-2 spike wells and in at least one common cold coronavirus spike condition. Levenshtein distance calculated with the stringdist R package was used to assess CDR3 similarity, and unrooted trees were constructed with ape in R 3.6.1. The table was pulled from immuneACCESS by TCRdb, which kept in-frame rearrangements only. Such tables lose some clones; where checked, under half of the loss comes from unresolved V genes, and the rest has no known cause. Clone size and V and J calls were adopted from that table, with D and trimming inferred from the DNA. The sample data list 20,000 to 25,000 clones, and around 70% of these were observed just once. Jointly, the top ten make up around 8.2% of the sample.

The rearrangement joined TRBV19 to TRBJ2-5; no D gene is confidently identified. The receptor comes from a human donor who received a COVID-19 vaccine. Source: CD4+ T cells from PBMCs cultured with SARS-CoV-2 spike peptides, taken after COVID-19 vaccination. Sample cell subset or site, as interpreted from the label and publication: SARS-CoV-2 spike overlapping peptide pool stimulation. The CDR3 corresponds to CASSILGKETQYF. The nucleotide sequence is given as TGTGCCAGTAGTATTTTGGGGAAAGAGACCCAGTACTTC.